One sample yielded the 21 T cell receptor beta chains listed below, sequenced in a study of beta chain features in type 1 diabetes. Expressed TCRB transcripts were sequenced because the isolated RNA had all been reverse transcribed beforehand. Assay: immunoSEQ multiplex PCR; the TCRdb copy retains only in-frame clones and omits some. Altogether about 180,000 clones are present, 10% to 15% being singletons, with the ten largest covering 0.62%. Sequenced sample: central memory CD4+ T cells from blood. These receptors came from a woman aged 18-29 years in good health.

The J gene is TRBJ2-7, the V gene TRBV7-2, with D possibly being TRBD1 (5 bases). Trimming removed 1 base at V and 2 bases at J, with 9 bases between. The germline gives CDR1 SGHTA, CDR2 FQGNSA. This CDR3 has 14 amino acids. As DNA, the CDR3 is TGTGCCAGCAGCTTAGGGCTCAGGGCCTACGAGCAGTACTTC. Protein sequence: CASSLGLRAYEQYF.

V and J are TRBV28 and TRBJ2-7; 13 bases fit TRBD2. This CDR3 contains 15 residues. The trim removed 9 bases at V and 4 bases at J, leaving 9 bases unmatched. Per the germline V gene, CDR1 is MDHEN and CDR2 is SYDVKM. The DNA for the CDR3 is TGTGCCAGTAGTAAGGGGACTAGCGGGATTTACGAGCAGTACTTC. Protein: CASSKGTSGIYEQYF. The entire variable domain, with the rest obtained from reference TRBV28 and TRBJ2-7, is as follows: DVKVTQSSRYLVKRTGEKVFLECVQDMDHENMFWYRQDPGLGLRLIYFSYDVKMKEKGDIPEGYSVSREKKERFSLILESASTNQTSMYLCASSKGTSGIYEQYFGPGTRLTVT.

The genes are TRBV25-1 and TRBJ2-7; TRBD1 matches at 9 bases. The germline V gene has CDR1 MGHDK and CDR2 SYGVNS. V lost 6 bases and J lost 5; bases outside the gene matches: 8. The CDR3 loop spans 14 amino acids. In DNA, the CDR3 is TGTGCCAGCAGGGCGGGGACAGGGAACCACGAGCAGTACTTC. Translation: CASRAGTGNHEQYF.

The chain links TRBV27 to TRBJ2-3; 10 bases agree with TRBD2. V lost 10 bases and J lost 0; bases outside the gene matches: 7. Germline V gene lookup returns CDR1 MNHEY and CDR2 SMNVEV (reference sequence). The CDR3 covers 15 residues. CDR3 residues: CATNPLAGSTDTQYF. For the CDR3, the DNA is TGTGCCACCAATCCACTAGCGGGGAGCACAGATACGCAGTATTTT.

The chain combines TRBV28 with TRBJ1-1, with no clear D. V was trimmed by 3 bases and J by 7 bases, leaving 6 bases between them. The CDR3 runs to 11 residues. Germline assignment: CDR1 MDHEN and CDR2 SYDVKM. CDR3: CASSFSFEAFF. As DNA, the CDR3 is TGTGCCAGCAGTTTTAGCTTTGAAGCTTTCTTT.

The gene calls are TRBV30 and TRBJ2-1; D might be TRBD1 (5 bases). Trimming took 4 bases from V and 4 from J, leaving 17 bases between them. The CDR3 loop spans 15 amino acids. Germline loops: CDR1 GTSNPN, CDR2 SVGIG (reference sequence). The CDR3: CAWIPGRGSYNEQFF. In DNA, the CDR3 is TGTGCCTGGATCCCTGGTAGGGGAAGTTACAATGAGCAGTTCTTC.

This clone was recorded a few times. CDR3 sequence: CATSRDHGTVIEKLFF. CDR3 sequence (DNA): TGTGCCACCAGCAGAGATCACGGGACAGTGATCGAAAAACTGTTTTTT. The chain uses TRBV15 and TRBJ1-4, with 7 bases aligning to TRBD1. J was trimmed by 8 bases and V by 0 bases; bases with no gene match: 9. This CDR3 region has 16 residues. Looked up from germline, CDR1 is LNHNV and CDR2 is YYDKDF (reference sequence). Together with reference TRBV15 and TRBJ1-4, the CDR3 gives the full variable domain: DAMVIQNPRYQVTQFGKPVTLSCSQTLNHNVMYWYQQKSSQAPKLLFHYYDKDFNNEADTPDNFQSRRPNTSFCFLDIRSPGLGDTAMYLCATSRDHGTVIEKLFFGSGTQLSVL.

This clone appeared a few times. The chain combines TRBV15 with TRBJ1-2, with 11 nucleotides matching TRBD1. With V trimmed by 8 bases and J by 5 bases, 4 bases remained unmatched. Germline V gives CDR1 LNHNV, CDR2 YYDKDF (reference sequence). The CDR3 is made up of 13 amino acids. CDR3 in amino acids: CATGGDRGYGYTF. The DNA of the CDR3 is TGTGCCACCGGGGGGGACAGGGGGTATGGCTACACCTTC.

The chain carries TRBV29-1 and TRBJ2-1; D ambiguous. Germline V CDR1 and CDR2: SQVTM, ANQGSEA. This CDR3 is 11 amino acids long. The V gene lost 4 bases and the J gene lost 10 bases, with 11 bases spanning the gap. Here the CDR3 reads CSVVLVREQFF. CDR3 coding DNA: TGCAGCGTTGTCCTCGTGAGGGAGCAGTTCTTC.

This clone was recorded many times. The rearrangement joins TRBV30 to TRBJ1-1, with 12 bases lining up with TRBD1. The CDR3 covers 16 residues. The V segment lost 1 base and the J segment 1 base; nucleotides outside the gene matches: 4. Germline V gene lookup returns CDR1 GTSNPN and CDR2 SVGIG (reference sequence). CDR3 loop: CAWSGGDRGQNTEAFF. CDR3 bases: TGTGCCTGGAGTGGTGGGGACAGGGGGCAGAACACTGAAGCTTTCTTT. Together with reference TRBV30 and TRBJ1-1, the CDR3 gives the full variable domain: SQTIHQWPATLVQPVGSPLSLECTVEGTSNPNLYWYRQAAGRGLQLLFYSVGIGQISSEVPQNLSASRPQDRQFILSSKKLLLSDSGFYLCAWSGGDRGQNTEAFFGQGTRLTVV.

The chain employs TRBV30 and TRBJ2-1; 9 nucleotides agree with TRBD1. The CDR3 contains 14 residues. J was trimmed by 8 bases and V by 5 bases; bases with no gene match: 10. The germline CDR1 and CDR2 sequences are GTSNPN and SVGIG (reference sequence). CDR3 residues: CAWGRQGGLYEQFF. CDR3 DNA sequence: TGTGCCTGGGGTAGACAGGGGGGTCTCTATGAGCAGTTCTTC.

The CDR3 loop is CASIPFKGASYEQYF. CDR3 coding DNA: TGTGCCAGCATTCCCTTTAAGGGGGCATCCTACGAGCAGTACTTC. This rearrangement joins TRBV27 to TRBJ2-7; TRBD1 agrees at 7 bases. CDR1 and CDR2 from the germline V gene are MNHEY and SMNVEV (reference sequence). There are 15 residues in the CDR3. The V segment lost 7 bases and the J segment 1 base; nucleotides outside the gene matches: 10.

This clone was counted between two and nine times. V usage is TRBV28 and J usage is TRBJ2-7; D is perhaps TRBD1 (5 bases). The length of the CDR3 is 15 residues. Germline V gene lookup returns CDR1 MDHEN and CDR2 SYDVKM. The V end lost 2 bases, the J end lost 3 bases, and 14 bases lay between the germline ends. The CDR3 region is CASSLVGVGNYEQYF. The CDR3 nucleotides are TGTGCCAGCAGTTTAGTAGGGGTGGGGAACTACGAGCAGTACTTC.

The sample holds a few counts of this clone. V and J are TRBV7-9 and TRBJ2-1; D remains unclear. With 7 bases removed from V and 4 bases from J, the gap between germline ends came to 8 bases. Germline assignment: CDR1 SEHNR and CDR2 FQNEAQ (reference sequence). The CDR3 extends over 12 amino acids. The CDR3 sequence: CASTSGYNEQFF. CDR3 nucleotide sequence: TGTGCCAGCACTTCCGGGTACAATGAGCAGTTCTTC.

This clone was counted only a few times. V and J are TRBV9 and TRBJ2-5; TRBD2 aligns across 7 bases. CDR3 length equals 13 residues. J was trimmed by 5 bases and V by 4 bases; bases with no gene match: 5. Germline CDR1 and CDR2: SGDLS and YYNGEE. CDR3 in DNA: TGTGCCAGCAGCATGAGCGGGGTTGAGACCCAGTACTTC. As protein: CASSMSGVETQYF.

The table lists this clone with a count of one. In DNA, the CDR3 is TGTGCCACCAGCAGAGATATGAGACAGGGGATTTCTGGAAACACCATATATTTT. It is translated as CATSRDMRQGISGNTIYF. The chain combines TRBV15 with TRBJ1-3; 8 nucleotides agree with TRBD1. V lost 0 bases, J lost 1 base, and 8 bases stayed unmatched. The CDR3 length is 18 residues. Germline loops: CDR1 LNHNV, CDR2 YYDKDF (reference sequence). Looking up the rest from reference TRBV15 and TRBJ1-3 gives the full variable domain: DAMVIQNPRYQVTQFGKPVTLSCSQTLNHNVMYWYQQKSSQAPKLLFHYYDKDFNNEADTPDNFQSRRPNTSFCFLDIRSPGLGDTAMYLCATSRDMRQGISGNTIYFGEGSWLTVV.

The chain is built from TRBV13 and TRBJ2-3; 7 bases agree with TRBD1. The V gene end was trimmed by 7 bases and the J gene end by 2 bases; junction bases not matched to a gene: 6. Germline lookup yields CDR1 PRHDT and CDR2 FYEKMQ (reference sequence). The CDR3 sequence is 14 residues long. The CDR3 DNA follows: TGTGCCAGCACTGGGACAGCTTTCACAGATACGCAGTATTTT. Its translation: CASTGTAFTDTQYF.

This clone came up a few times. The chain has TRBV29-1 and TRBJ2-1; 7 bases are a match to TRBD2. Germline loops: CDR1 SQVTM, CDR2 ANQGSEA. The CDR3 has 15 residues. V was pared by 1 base and J by 6 bases, with 9 bases of the junction left unmatched. The CDR3 region is CSVEGAGAKVNEQFF. The CDR3 DNA follows: TGCAGCGTTGAAGGCGCGGGAGCCAAAGTCAATGAGCAGTTCTTC.

The rearrangement joins TRBV6-4 to TRBJ1-2; D perhaps matches TRBD1 (6 bases). CDR1 MRHNA and CDR2 SNTAGT come from the germline V gene. Deletions cut 2 bases from V and 2 bases from J, with 12 bases between. This CDR3 region has 15 residues. CDR3 sequence: CASSDNRRGNYGYTF. The CDR3 DNA sequence: TGTGCCAGCAGTGACAACCGCAGGGGCAACTATGGCTACACCTTC.

In its sample, this clone was seen a few times. This sequence joins TRBV4-2 and TRBJ2-1; 12 nucleotides agree with TRBD2. J was trimmed by 2 bases and V by 4 bases; bases with no gene match: 0. Germline V gene lookup returns CDR1 LGHNA and CDR2 YNFKEQ. This CDR3 has 15 residues. In DNA form, the CDR3 reads TGTGCCAGCAGCCGACTAGCGGGGGCCTACAATGAGCAGTTCTTC. Amino acid sequence: CASSRLAGAYNEQFF.

The chain has TRBV7-3 and TRBJ2-7; D might be TRBD1 (6 bases). Per the germline V gene, CDR1 is SGHTA and CDR2 is FQGTGA. V gave up 2 bases and J gave up 7 bases, with 18 bases separating them. The CDR3 consists of 15 residues. The CDR3, as DNA: TGTGCCAGCAGCTTACTTCCACAGGGTAGCCTTGAGCAGTACTTC. This sequence encodes CASSLLPQGSLEQYF.